The TCR beta chain under discussion was sequenced for a study of cytomegalovirus exposure and HLA in healthy donors. Findings and limits, study-wide: Both high specificity and high sensitivity reportedly marked the classifier's diagnosis of cytomegalovirus status. It has been reported that TCR beta sequences accurately predicted the HLA-A and HLA-B alleles of most subjects.

Comment on this clone: The target antigen is unknown.

This CDR3 contains 13 residues. Per the germline V gene, CDR1 is MGHDK and CDR2 is SYGVNS. Trimming cost V 8 bases and J 3 bases, with 14 bases left between them. Primers for the PCR totalled 60 Vbeta and 13 Jbeta. TCRdb's copy holds only in-frame clones and misses some; the assay was immunoSEQ multiplex PCR. The data hold about 240,000 clones, with about 80% observed a single time. This clonotype was sampled from a woman aged 40 to 50 in good health and CMV-seropositive. The specimen was PBMCs. The V call is TRBV25-1, the J call TRBJ2-7; tentative D call: TRBD1 (9 bases). The CDR3 DNA follows: TGTGCCAGCGCGGGGGGACAGGGCTACGAGCAGTACTTC. Translated: CASAGGQGYEQYF.